Listed below are T cell receptor beta chains from one sample, sequenced in a study of cytomegalovirus exposure and HLA in healthy donors. Libraries were prepared by immunoSEQ multiplex PCR; TCRdb keeps only in-frame clonotypes and omits some of them. The profile covers roughly 200,000 clones, with roughly 87% appearing a single time and more than 0.5% taken by the ten largest. The sample comprised PBMCs. The receptors were gathered from a woman between 45 and 60 years old in good health and CMV-seronegative. Both conserved end residues are part of each CDR3. The order of the fields is clone size, V gene, J gene, CDR3 length, D gene, CDR3 protein, CDR3 DNA. The D gene is left open where the match is weak. Clone size is stated in some rows and not others, as once, few, many or a class when expanded.

NA	TRBV7-7	TRBJ2-3	13	NA	CASGPPGTDTQYF	TGTGCTAGCGGCCCGCCGGGGACAGATACGCAGTATTTT
NA	TRBV4-3	TRBJ1-4	14	NA	CASSLQTGGEKLFF	TGCGCCAGCAGCCTTCAAACTGGAGGTGAAAAACTGTTTTTT
once	TRBV9	TRBJ2-3	15	TRBD1	CASSVRGLGTDTQYF	TGTGCCAGCAGCGTCAGGGGGCTCGGCACAGATACGCAGTATTTT
NA	TRBV4-1	TRBJ1-4	14	NA	CASSYDRYNEKLFF	TGCGCCAGCAGCTACGACAGATATAATGAAAAACTGTTTTTT
NA	TRBV6-5	TRBJ2-7	14	TRBD1	CASNPGGSTYEQYF	TGTGCCAGCAATCCAGGGGGATCTACCTACGAGCAGTACTTC
NA	TRBV18	TRBJ1-1	15	NA	CASSPSFGEGTEAFF	TGTGCCAGCTCACCATCATTCGGGGAGGGCACTGAAGCTTTCTTT
NA	TRBV29-1	TRBJ2-1	10	NA	CSVELNEQFF	TGCAGCGTTGAACTCAATGAGCAGTTCTTC
NA	TRBV19	TRBJ1-5	15	NA	CASSIVAYSNQPQHF	TGTGCCAGTAGTATAGTAGCGTATAGCAATCAGCCCCAGCATTTT
NA	TRBV13	TRBJ2-7	15	TRBD1	CASSTVRDRVYEQYF	TGTGCCAGCAGCACGGTACGGGACAGGGTCTACGAGCAGTACTTC
NA	TRBV28	TRBJ1-5	15	TRBD1	CASSLPRQGHQPQHF	TGTGCCAGCAGTTTGCCCCGACAGGGACATCAGCCCCAGCATTTT
few	TRBV5-1	TRBJ2-2	13	TRBD1	CASSPQGAGELFF	TGCGCCAGCAGCCCACAGGGGGCCGGGGAGCTGTTTTTT
NA	TRBV19	TRBJ1-1	14	NA	CASSIRDADTEAFF	TGTGCCAGTAGTATTCGGGATGCGGACACTGAAGCTTTCTTT
NA	TRBV27	TRBJ2-5	15	TRBD1	CASKNMGQYEETQYF	TGTGCCAGCAAAAACATGGGACAGTATGAAGAGACCCAGTACTTC
once	TRBV9	TRBJ2-7	14	NA	CASSVTGSRDEQYF	TGTGCCAGCAGCGTAACAGGGTCGAGAGACGAGCAGTACTTC
NA	TRBV5-1	TRBJ2-2	14	NA	CASSPRVNTGELFF	TGCGCCAGCAGCCCCAGGGTTAACACCGGGGAGCTGTTTTTT
once	TRBV9	TRBJ1-4	14	TRBD1	CASSVEGASEKLFF	TGTGCCAGCAGCGTAGAGGGGGCTTCGGAAAAACTGTTTTTT
NA	TRBV19	TRBJ1-1	14	NA	CATRERTVNTEAFF	TGTGCCACCAGGGAAAGGACCGTGAACACTGAAGCTTTCTTT
NA	TRBV5-4	TRBJ2-7	13	TRBD1	CASSAGGSYEQYF	TGTGCCAGCAGCGCAGGGGGCTCCTACGAGCAGTACTTC
NA	TRBV9	TRBJ2-3	14	NA	CASSLEGIADTQYF	TGTGCCAGCAGCCTTGAGGGTATAGCAGATACGCAGTATTTT
NA	TRBV28	TRBJ1-4	15	NA	CATRKQGQVSTGVFF	TGTGCCACCAGAAAACAGGGTCAGGTCTCGACTGGAGTGTTTTTT
NA	TRBV5-6	TRBJ2-1	14	NA	CASSSSLTTDEQFF	TGTGCCAGCAGCTCATCCTTAACTACGGATGAGCAGTTCTTC
NA	TRBV19	TRBJ2-7	14	NA	CASSKMGGPHEQYF	TGTGCCAGTAGTAAAATGGGGGGACCCCACGAGCAGTACTTC
NA	TRBV28	TRBJ1-2	15	NA	CASSSPGGGNYGYTF	TGTGCCAGCAGTTCGCCCGGCGGCGGAAACTATGGCTACACCTTC
NA	TRBV15	TRBJ1-1	15	NA	CATSRDFQGNTEAFF	TGTGCCACCAGCAGAGATTTTCAGGGGAACACTGAAGCTTTCTTT